Following are 17 T cell receptor beta chains from one sample sequenced in a study of T-cell memory formation after mild COVID-19. TCRdb re-called the 5' RACE reads through MiXCR, storing one row per CDR3 protein. The repertoire has about 320,000 distinct CDR3 sequences, approximately 14% of them found once; the top ten carry 21%. Sequences were obtained from PBMCs or a T cell subset sorted from them (not recorded which). The receptors derive from a man aged 18 to 30 who had mild COVID-19 (a few samples of this study predate the infection). Cell type and time point are not known.

This clonotype has only a few counts. The chain couples TRBV4-1 to TRBJ2-3, with D possibly TRBD2 on 6 matching bases. In germline, CDR1 is MGHRA, CDR2 YSYEKL. The CDR3 sequence is 18 residues long. V gave up 4 bases and J gave up 0 bases, with 20 bases separating them. This CDR3 reads CASSREPLASYSTDTQYF. CDR3 DNA sequence: TGCGCCAGCAGCCGCGAGCCTCTAGCGAGCTATAGCACAGATACGCAGTATTTT.

Ten or more counts support this clonotype. This sequence joins TRBV5-1 and TRBJ2-1, with 8 bases matching TRBD1. Germline values: CDR1 SGHRS, CDR2 YFSETQ. J lost 10 bases, V lost 4 bases, and 7 bases had no gene match. This CDR3 is 13 amino acids long. CDR3 nucleotides: TGCGCCAGCAGCCCGGACAGGGTTCGGGAGCAGTTCTTC. Its protein is CASSPDRVREQFF.

This chain connects TRBV19 to TRBJ1-1, with D perhaps TRBD1 (5 bases). Trimming took 6 bases from V and 0 from J, leaving 11 bases between them. The CDR3 is made up of 14 amino acids. The germline V gene has CDR1 LNHDA and CDR2 SQIVND (reference sequence). The CDR3 loop reads CASSKEGMNTEAFF. Written as DNA, the CDR3 is TGTGCCAGTAGCAAGGAGGGGATGAACACTGAAGCTTTCTTT.

The chain is built from TRBV27 and TRBJ2-5; D remains ambiguous. The CDR3 totals 13 residues. Germline V gene data show CDR1 as MNHEY and CDR2 as SMNVEV (reference sequence). Trimming removed 2 bases at V and 5 bases at J, with 9 bases between. CDR3 sequence reads: CASSLRTMETQYF. As DNA, the CDR3 is TGTGCCAGCAGTTTACGGACCATGGAGACCCAGTACTTC.

This clonotype was seen more than once but under ten times. The chain links TRBV5-1 to TRBJ2-5; D remains unclear. The CDR3 covers 15 residues. V dropped 2 bases and J dropped 0 bases, with 11 bases sitting between them. Germline assignment: CDR1 SGHRS and CDR2 YFSETQ. CDR3 coding DNA: TGCGCCAGCAGCTTTCGGTCCAACGACCAAGAGACCCAGTACTTC. This gives the protein CASSFRSNDQETQYF.

This clonotype was detected only a few times. The chain links TRBV7-2 to TRBJ1-3; the D gene is possibly TRBD1 (5 bases). The CDR3 consists of 13 residues. V shed 5 bases and J shed 6 bases, with 11 bases lying between them. Per the germline V gene, CDR1 is SGHTA and CDR2 is FQGNSA. DNA of the CDR3: TGTGCCAGCAGCGGGACCCACGAAAACACCATATATTTT. The encoded protein is CASSGTHENTIYF.

This chain uses TRBV7-3 with TRBJ2-2, with a tentative D call TRBD1 (5 bases). Per germline, CDR1 SGHTA and CDR2 FQGTGA. CDR3 length: 13 residues. Between the trimmed V and J ends, which lost 5 bases and 6 bases, there was a span of 10 bases. The DNA for the CDR3 is TGTGCCAGCAGCCCATCAGGGCCCGGGGAGCTGTTTTTT. Translated, it gives CASSPSGPGELFF.

This clonotype was counted between two and nine times. This chain links TRBV11-2 with TRBJ1-1; the D gene is possibly TRBD1 (5 bases). Trimming stripped 5 bases from V and 8 bases from J, with 12 bases between. From germline, CDR1 is SGHAT and CDR2 FQNNGV. The CDR3 length is 12 residues. The CDR3 protein is CASSLSGVEAFF. The CDR3, as DNA: TGTGCCAGCAGCCTTTCGGGGGTAGAAGCTTTCTTT.

This clonotype came up a few times. The chain employs TRBV7-6 and TRBJ1-1; tentatively, D is TRBD1 (5 bases). Germline CDR1 SGHVS, CDR2 FNYEAQ. There are 15 residues in the CDR3. Trimming took 5 bases from V and 4 from J, leaving 17 bases between them. The CDR3 sequence: CASSPGLIGATEAFF. In nucleotides, the CDR3 is TGTGCCAGCAGCCCAGGACTCATTGGGGCCACTGAAGCTTTCTTT. Full variable domain (remainder filled in from reference TRBV7-6 and TRBJ1-1): GAGVSQSPRYKVTKRGQDVALRCDPISGHVSLYWYRQALGQGPEFLTYFNYEAQQDKSGLPNDRFSAERPEGSISTLTIQRTEQRDSAMYRCASSPGLIGATEAFFGQGTRLTVV.

This clonotype was seen repeatedly, ten times or more. The chain is built from TRBV4-3 and TRBJ2-6; the match to TRBD1 covers 8 bases. Germline CDR1 and CDR2: LGHNA and YSLEER. This CDR3 is 17 amino acids long. The V gene end was trimmed by 2 bases and the J gene end by 2 bases; junction bases not matched to a gene: 5. The CDR3 nucleotides are TGCGCCAGCAGCCAATACAGGGGGTCTCCTGGGGCCAACGTCCTGACTTTC. Translation: CASSQYRGSPGANVLTF.

This chain joins TRBV6-2 or TRBV6-3 and TRBJ2-5; D gene ambiguous. This CDR3 has 14 residues. Germline assignment: CDR1 MNHEY and CDR2 SVGEGT. Trimming stripped 6 bases from V and 1 base from J, with 12 bases between. CDR3 in DNA: TGTGCCAGCAGGCCCCGGACCTTCCAAGAGACCCAGTACTTC. Translation: CASRPRTFQETQYF.

This sequence joins TRBV5-1 and TRBJ2-2; no clear D gene. The CDR3 spans 13 residues. With 0 bases removed from V and 6 bases from J, the gap between germline ends came to 6 bases. Per germline, CDR1 SGHRS and CDR2 YFSETQ. The CDR3 region has the DNA TGCGCCAGCAGCTTGGCCTCATCCGGGGAGCTGTTTTTT. This translates into CASSLASSGELFF.

This clonotype has a handful of counts. J is TRBJ2-3 and V is TRBV6-5, with D unclear. CDR3 length equals 15 residues. Germline V CDR1 and CDR2: MNHEY, SVGAGI. V gave up 2 bases and J gave up 6 bases, with 15 bases separating them. The DNA of the CDR3 is TGTGCCAGCAGTTACAGTAATGGCGGAGCTGATACGCAGTATTTT. Translated, it gives CASSYSNGGADTQYF.

The chain carries TRBV15 and TRBJ2-7; possible D gene TRBD1, 5 bases. V was shortened by 4 bases and J by 2 bases, with 9 bases between the two germline ends. The CDR3 sequence is 13 residues long. CDR1 is LNHNV and CDR2 is YYDKDF in the germline V gene (reference sequence). DNA for the CDR3: TGTGCCACCAGCACAGGGCGTACCTACGAGCAGTACTTC. Its translation: CATSTGRTYEQYF.

The chain couples TRBV7-9 to TRBJ1-2; D is undetermined. Looked up from germline, CDR1 is SEHNR and CDR2 is FQNEAQ (reference sequence). CDR3 size: 13 residues. Deletions cut 0 bases from V and 4 bases from J, with 6 bases between. CDR3 loop: CASSLAGPYGYTF. DNA for the CDR3: TGTGCCAGCAGCTTAGCAGGTCCCTATGGCTACACCTTC. The full variable domain, its missing parts supplied by reference TRBV7-9 and TRBJ1-2, is DTGVSQNPRHKITKRGQNVTFRCDPISEHNRLYWYRQTLGQGPEFLTYFQNEAQLEKSRLLSDRFSAERPKGSFSTLEIQRTEQGDSAMYLCASSLAGPYGYTFGSGTRLTVV.

The rearrangement uses TRBV19 and TRBJ2-5; D gene ambiguous. Germline V gene sequence: CDR1 LNHDA, CDR2 SQIVND (reference sequence). V shed 5 bases and J shed 4 bases, with 17 bases lying between them. The CDR3 runs 15 residues. CDR3 DNA: TGTGCCAGTAGTGCCACTACAAGACCCCGAGAGACCCAGTACTTC. This translates into CASSATTRPRETQYF.

There are many counts of this clonotype. The V gene is TRBV4-3, the J gene TRBJ2-1; D gene ambiguous. CDR3 length: 14 amino acids. The V gene lost 1 base and the J gene lost 9 bases, with 13 bases spanning the gap. Germline CDR1 and CDR2: LGHNA and YSLEER. This CDR3 is CASSQGLPNGEQFF. DNA of the CDR3: TGCGCCAGCAGCCAAGGGCTCCCTAATGGTGAGCAGTTCTTC.